This passage covers 22 T cell receptor beta chains from one sample sequenced in a study of Graves' ophthalmopathy and Graves' hyperthyroidism. RNA transcripts served as template for amplifying TCR beta CDR3 sequences. Following a first-round RT-PCR that used HTBI primers, a second-round multiplex PCR was carried out. TCRdb used MiXCR to reprocess the multiplex PCR reads, holding one entry per CDR3 protein. The sample yields about 400,000 distinct CDR3 sequences, 15% seen once. Sequenced material: peripheral blood. These TCRs come from a woman aged 18-35 years with stable Graves' hyperthyroidism.

This clonotype has at least ten counts. The chain uses TRBV6-2 or TRBV6-3 and TRBJ1-2, with unresolved D. The CDR3 sequence is 12 residues long. Germline V lookup: CDR1 MNHEY, CDR2 SVGEGT. V lost 6 bases and J 5 bases, leaving 10 bases between the germline ends. Here the CDR3 reads CASRALIYGYTF. The CDR3 nucleotides read TGTGCCAGCAGGGCCCTGATTTATGGCTACACCTTC.

This clonotype was observed many times. The V gene is TRBV29-1, the J gene TRBJ2-2; possibly TRBD1 for D (6 bases). Looked up from germline, CDR1 is SQVTM and CDR2 is ANQGSEA. V shed 4 bases and J shed 4 bases, with 10 bases lying between them. This CDR3 has 13 amino acids. This chain's CDR3 is CSVAYRATGELFF. The CDR3 DNA reads as TGCAGCGTTGCCTACAGGGCCACCGGGGAGCTGTTTTTT.

Of note for this clonotype: The junction departs from germline at one end; a sequencing error may be responsible. The CDR3 loop reads CACSYSPVLLRDEQYF. DNA for the CDR3: TGTGCCTGCAGTTACTCCCCCGTCCTCCTGAGGGACGAGCAGTACTTC. V usage is TRBV6-5 and J usage is TRBJ2-7; tentative D call: TRBD2 (5 bases). Germline CDR1 MNHEY, CDR2 SVGAGI. CDR3 length: 16 amino acids.

As regards this clonotype: Germline is not matched at one junction end, which may reflect a read error. The chain couples TRBV2 to TRBJ1-3; no firm D call. This CDR3 has 12 amino acids. Germline assignment: CDR1 SNHLY and CDR2 FYNNEI. This CDR3 is CASRSSGNTICF. CDR3 DNA sequence: TGTGCCAGCAGAAGTTCTGGAAACACCATATGTTTT.

The V call is TRBV9, the J call TRBJ1-3; D gene unclear. V was pared by 3 bases and J by 4 bases, with 8 bases between. CDR3 length: 13 amino acids. Per germline, CDR1 SGDLS and CDR2 YYNGEE. CDR3 residues: CASSAEGGNTIYF. The CDR3 DNA follows: TGTGCCAGCAGCGCGGAAGGAGGAAACACCATATATTTT.

Turning to this clonotype: The junction and the germline gene differ at one end; a read error may be behind it. The gene calls are TRBV6-2 or TRBV6-3 and TRBJ2-7, with D perhaps matching TRBD2 (5 bases). Germline CDR1 MNHEY, CDR2 SVGEGT. The CDR3 has 15 amino acids. CDR3 amino acids: CASSSLGLGSYDQYF. In DNA form, the CDR3 reads TGTGCCAGCAGTTCCCTCGGACTGGGGTCCTACGATCAGTACTTC.

In its sample, this clonotype was seen many times. V usage is TRBV6-2 or TRBV6-3 and J usage is TRBJ1-2; perhaps TRBD1 as D (6 bases). The CDR3 runs 15 residues. The V gene's germline CDR1 is MNHEY and CDR2 SVGEGT. The germline V and J ends were trimmed by 4 bases and 1 base, with 13 bases remaining between them. CDR3 sequence: CASSFAPGHNYGYTF. CDR3 bases: TGTGCCAGCAGTTTTGCACCGGGACATAACTATGGCTACACCTTC.

Many counts were recorded for this clonotype. The chain links TRBV11-2 to TRBJ1-6, with TRBD1 matching 7 bases. Trimming removed 5 bases from V and 6 bases from J; junction bases left unmatched: 4. There are 14 residues in the CDR3. Germline CDR1 and CDR2: SGHAT and FQNNGV. CDR3 loop: CASSIGTVNSPLHF. CDR3 coding DNA: TGTGCCAGCAGCATCGGGACAGTTAATTCACCCCTCCACTTT.

This clonotype was seen more than once but under ten times. The V call is TRBV4-1, the J call TRBJ1-1; 11 bases map to TRBD1. CDR3 length equals 18 residues. Germline CDR1 is MGHRA and CDR2 is YSYEKL. V was pared by 3 bases and J by 4 bases, with 13 bases of the junction left unmatched. The CDR3 reads CASSHPRDRGDISTEAFF. CDR3 bases: TGCGCCAGCAGCCACCCCCGGGACAGGGGGGATATATCCACTGAAGCTTTCTTT.

The V call is TRBV19, the J call TRBJ2-2, with 9 bases that match TRBD1. The V segment lost 5 bases and the J segment 1 base; nucleotides outside the gene matches: 5. The CDR3 is made up of 16 amino acids. Germline CDR1 and CDR2: LNHDA and SQIVND (reference sequence). CDR3 DNA: TGTGCCAGTAGTTCGCGGGGACAGGGGAACACCGGGGAGCTGTTTTTT. Its translation is CASSSRGQGNTGELFF.

This clonotype was found once. The chain uses TRBV27 and TRBJ2-7; D possibly corresponds to TRBD2 (5 bases). Trimming took 2 bases from V and 10 from J, leaving 21 bases between them. Germline V lookup: CDR1 MNHEY, CDR2 SMNVEV (reference sequence). The CDR3 extends over 15 amino acids. CDR3 protein: CASSLKTIGVSDQYF. In nucleotides, the CDR3 is TGTGCCAGCAGTTTAAAGACTATCGGGGTTTCCGATCAGTACTTC.

Comment on this clonotype: A read error may explain this, as a much larger clone is one base away. J is TRBJ2-2 and V is TRBV19; D may be TRBD2 (6 bases). CDR1 is LNHDA and CDR2 is SQIVND in the germline V gene (reference sequence). CDR3 length: 15 amino acids. Written as DNA, the CDR3 is TGTGCCAGTAGTTGGGGCGGGGCTAACACCGGGGAGCTGTGTTTT. As protein: CASSWGGANTGELCF.

This clonotype came up many times. This chain connects TRBV5-1 to TRBJ1-1; D remains unclear. Germline-derived CDR1 and CDR2 are SGHRS and YFSETQ. V gave up 4 bases and J gave up 1 base, with 11 bases separating them. The CDR3 is made up of 14 amino acids. CDR3: CASSLTNGNTEAFF. DNA of the CDR3: TGCGCCAGCAGCCTCACCAATGGGAACACTGAAGCTTTCTTT.

Ten or more counts support this clonotype. This chain uses TRBV2 with TRBJ1-3; D gene uncertain. The CDR3 runs to 14 residues. Germline V gene sequence: CDR1 SNHLY, CDR2 FYNNEI. Between the trimmed V and J ends, which lost 5 bases and 0 bases, there was a span of 8 bases. The CDR3 bases are TGTGCCAGCAGTCAGGAGGGCTCTGGAAACACCATATATTTT. Protein sequence: CASSQEGSGNTIYF.

This clonotype was counted a few times. The chain links TRBV6-2 or TRBV6-3 to TRBJ1-2; D unresolved. CDR3 length: 14 amino acids. Trimming shortened V by 0 bases and J by 5 bases, and 10 bases separated the two germline ends. Germline CDR1 reads MNHEY; CDR2 reads SVGEGT. This CDR3 is CASSYSTVPYGYTF. As DNA, the CDR3 is TGTGCCAGCAGTTACTCTACAGTCCCTTATGGCTACACCTTC.

This clonotype was seen many times. The chain uses TRBV19 and TRBJ1-5; 7 nucleotides match TRBD1. V shed 4 bases, J shed 3 bases, and the junction held 9 bases outside the gene matches. The germline CDR1 and CDR2 sequences are LNHDA and SQIVND (reference sequence). This CDR3 region has 16 residues. The CDR3 coding sequence is TGTGCCAGTAGTACCCAGGGGGGCCCGCTCAATCAGCCCCAGCATTTT. Translating it yields CASSTQGGPLNQPQHF.

This clonotype was found many times. This chain links TRBV7-2 with TRBJ1-2; 9 positions match TRBD1. Germline V gives CDR1 SGHTA, CDR2 FQGNSA. J gave up 3 bases and V 5 bases, and 4 bases lay outside the gene matches. This CDR3 spans 14 amino acids. CDR3 DNA: TGTGCCAGCAGCGAACAGGGGGCCGACTATGGCTACACCTTC. It translates to CASSEQGADYGYTF.

This sequence joins TRBV28 and TRBJ1-1; a possible D gene is TRBD1 (6 bases). Between the trimmed V and J ends, which lost 2 bases and 3 bases, there was a span of 25 bases. Germline loops: CDR1 MDHEN, CDR2 SYDVKM. The CDR3 runs 19 residues. CDR3 coding DNA: TGTGCCAGCAGTTTACCGTCCCCCGCTGGGGGGGGCAGGGACACTGAAGCTTTCTTT. Translating it yields CASSLPSPAGGGRDTEAFF.

This clonotype has ten or more counts. The chain has TRBV29-1 and TRBJ2-7; TRBD1 matches at 8 bases. The CDR3 runs to 14 residues. The germline gives CDR1 SQVTM, CDR2 ANQGSEA. With 6 bases clipped from V and 5 bases from J, the junction kept 12 bases outside the gene matches. The CDR3 bases are TGCAGCGTCCGAGGGACACTACAGGGGGACGAGCAGTACTTC. This gives the protein CSVRGTLQGDEQYF.

The table lists this clonotype with many counts. This sequence joins TRBV13 and TRBJ1-2, with 9 bases lining up with TRBD1. The germline V gene encodes CDR1 PRHDT and CDR2 FYEKMQ (reference sequence). The CDR3 extends over 20 amino acids. The junction had 20 bases not matched to a gene; V was cut back by 3 bases and J by 3 bases. This CDR3 reads CASSFYFQWDRVLGDYGYTF. The DNA for the CDR3 is TGTGCCAGCAGCTTCTACTTTCAGTGGGACAGGGTCCTTGGAGACTATGGCTACACCTTC.

Many counts were recorded for this clonotype. In nucleotides, the CDR3 is TGCAGTGTAGGGAGCTCCTATAATTCACCCCTCCACTTT. Its protein product is CSVGSSYNSPLHF. V and J are TRBV20-1 and TRBJ1-6; D remains unclear. V lost 7 bases and J 0 bases, leaving 7 bases between the germline ends. The CDR3 is made up of 13 amino acids. Germline V lookup: CDR1 DFQATT, CDR2 SNEGSKA (reference sequence).

This clonotype was detected ten times or more. The chain employs TRBV25-1 and TRBJ1-1, with D maybe TRBD1 (6 bases). The germline gives CDR1 MGHDK, CDR2 SYGVNS. CDR3 length: 14 amino acids. V shed 5 bases and J shed 3 bases, with 13 bases lying between them. The CDR3 region has the DNA TGTGCCAGCAGTCCGAGGGGGGGGGACACTGAAGCTTTCTTT. Its protein is CASSPRGGDTEAFF.